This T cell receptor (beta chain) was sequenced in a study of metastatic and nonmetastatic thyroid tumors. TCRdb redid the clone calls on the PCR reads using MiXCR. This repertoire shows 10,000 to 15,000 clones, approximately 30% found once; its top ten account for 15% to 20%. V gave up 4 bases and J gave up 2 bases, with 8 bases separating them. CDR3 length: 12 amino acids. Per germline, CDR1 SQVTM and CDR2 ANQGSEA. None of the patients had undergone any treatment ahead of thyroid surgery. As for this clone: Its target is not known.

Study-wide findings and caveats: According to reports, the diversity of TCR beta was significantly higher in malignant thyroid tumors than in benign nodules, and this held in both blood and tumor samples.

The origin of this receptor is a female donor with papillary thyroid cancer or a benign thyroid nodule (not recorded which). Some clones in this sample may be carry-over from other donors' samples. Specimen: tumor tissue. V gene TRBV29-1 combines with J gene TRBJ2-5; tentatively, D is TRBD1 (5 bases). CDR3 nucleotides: TGCAGCGTTGCTCAGGGTCAAGAGACCCAGTACTTC. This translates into CSVAQGQETQYF.